The present T cell receptor beta chain was sequenced within a study of early T cells in non-severe SARS-CoV-2 infection. Each CDR3 protein gets one entry after TCRdb re-called the 5' RACE reads with MiXCR. The sample contains 100,000 to 150,000 distinct CDR3 sequences, about 15% of which appear only once. CDR3 length: 12 amino acids. Trimming removed 3 bases at V and 1 base at J, with 3 bases between. From germline, CDR1 is ENHRY and CDR2 SYGVKD. The chain is built from TRBV10-3 and TRBJ1-1; D is unresolved. Sequenced sample: whole blood. This sequence was found in an adult who was a healthcare worker with PCR-confirmed SARS-CoV-2 infection or an uninfected control (not recorded which). CDR3 DNA sequence: TGTGCCATCAGTGACCAGAACACTGAAGCTTTCTTT. Amino acids: CAISDQNTEAFF.